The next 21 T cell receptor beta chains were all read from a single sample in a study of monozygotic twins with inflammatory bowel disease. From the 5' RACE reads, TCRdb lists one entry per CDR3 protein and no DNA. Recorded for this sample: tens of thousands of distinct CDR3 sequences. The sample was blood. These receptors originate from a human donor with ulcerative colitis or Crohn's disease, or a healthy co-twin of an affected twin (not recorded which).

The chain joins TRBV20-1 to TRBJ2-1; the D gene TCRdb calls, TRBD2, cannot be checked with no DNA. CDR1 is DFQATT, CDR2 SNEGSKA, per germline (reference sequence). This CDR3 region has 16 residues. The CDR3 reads CSASKHRDLLHNEQFF.

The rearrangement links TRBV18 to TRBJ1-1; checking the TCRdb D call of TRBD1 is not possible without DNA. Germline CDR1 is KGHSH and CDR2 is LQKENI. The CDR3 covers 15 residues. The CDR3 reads CASSHDSPRNTEAFF.

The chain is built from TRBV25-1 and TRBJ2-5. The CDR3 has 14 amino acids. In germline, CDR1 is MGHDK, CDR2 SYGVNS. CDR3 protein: CASSDYQRQETQYF.

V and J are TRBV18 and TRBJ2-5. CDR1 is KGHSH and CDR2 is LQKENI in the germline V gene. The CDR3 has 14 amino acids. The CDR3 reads CASSPLISLETQYF.

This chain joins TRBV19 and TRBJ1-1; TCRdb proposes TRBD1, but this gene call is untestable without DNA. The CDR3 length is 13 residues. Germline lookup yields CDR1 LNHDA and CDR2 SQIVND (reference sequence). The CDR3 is CASSIDRDRDAFF.

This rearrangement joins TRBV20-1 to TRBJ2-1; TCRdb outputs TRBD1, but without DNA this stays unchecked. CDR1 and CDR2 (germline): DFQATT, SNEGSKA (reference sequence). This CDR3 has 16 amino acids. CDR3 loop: CSARGQGAVSYNEQFF.

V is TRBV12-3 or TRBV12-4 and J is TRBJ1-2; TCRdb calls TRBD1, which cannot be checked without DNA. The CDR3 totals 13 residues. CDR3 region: CASSLAGGYGYTF.

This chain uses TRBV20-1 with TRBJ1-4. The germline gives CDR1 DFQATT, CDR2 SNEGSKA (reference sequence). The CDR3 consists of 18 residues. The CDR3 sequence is CSARPPISRRSTNEKLFF.

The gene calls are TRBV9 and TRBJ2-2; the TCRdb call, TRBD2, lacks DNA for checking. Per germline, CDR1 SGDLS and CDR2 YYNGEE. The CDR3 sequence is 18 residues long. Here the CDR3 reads CASSVRTSGGSNTGELFF.

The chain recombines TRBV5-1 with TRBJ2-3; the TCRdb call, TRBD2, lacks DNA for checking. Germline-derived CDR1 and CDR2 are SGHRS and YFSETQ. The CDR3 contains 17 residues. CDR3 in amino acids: CASSPRIGSGSTDTQYF.

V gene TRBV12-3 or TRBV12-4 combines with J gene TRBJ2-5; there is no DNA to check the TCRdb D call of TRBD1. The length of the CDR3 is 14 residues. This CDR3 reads CASSFRGGQETQYF.

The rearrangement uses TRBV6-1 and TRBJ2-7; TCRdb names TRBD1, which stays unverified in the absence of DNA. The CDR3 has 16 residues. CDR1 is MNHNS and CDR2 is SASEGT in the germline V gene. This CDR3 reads CASSELGAGGLYEQYF.

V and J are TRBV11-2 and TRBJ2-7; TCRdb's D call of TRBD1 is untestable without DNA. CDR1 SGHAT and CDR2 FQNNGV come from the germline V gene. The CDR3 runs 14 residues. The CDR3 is CASSLAGGTYEQYF.

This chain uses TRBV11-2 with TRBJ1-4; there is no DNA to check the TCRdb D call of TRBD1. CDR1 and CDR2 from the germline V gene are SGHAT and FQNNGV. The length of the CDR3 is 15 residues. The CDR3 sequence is CASSPGTTFNEKLFF.

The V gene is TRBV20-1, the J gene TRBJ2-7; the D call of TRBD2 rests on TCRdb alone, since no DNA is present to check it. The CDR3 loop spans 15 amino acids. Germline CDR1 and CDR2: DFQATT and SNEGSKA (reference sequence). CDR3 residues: CSARDPKRGAYEQYF.

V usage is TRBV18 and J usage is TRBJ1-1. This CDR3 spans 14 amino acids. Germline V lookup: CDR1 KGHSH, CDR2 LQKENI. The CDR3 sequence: CASSRPTFSTEAFF. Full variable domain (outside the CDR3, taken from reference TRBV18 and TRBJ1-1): NAGVMQNPRHLVRRRGQEARLRCSPMKGHSHVYWYRQLPEEGLKFMVYLQKENIIDESGMPKERFSAEFPKEGPSILRIQQVVRGDSAAYFCASSRPTFSTEAFFGQGTRLTVV.

The CDR3 reads CASSSGTRELFF. The chain joins TRBV5-1 to TRBJ2-2; the D gene TCRdb calls, TRBD1, cannot be checked with no DNA. The germline gives CDR1 SGHRS, CDR2 YFSETQ. The CDR3 runs 12 residues.

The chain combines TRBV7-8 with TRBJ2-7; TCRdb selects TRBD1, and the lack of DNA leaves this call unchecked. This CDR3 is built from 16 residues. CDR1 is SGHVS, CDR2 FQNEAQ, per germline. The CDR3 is CASSLGAGRVKYEQYF.

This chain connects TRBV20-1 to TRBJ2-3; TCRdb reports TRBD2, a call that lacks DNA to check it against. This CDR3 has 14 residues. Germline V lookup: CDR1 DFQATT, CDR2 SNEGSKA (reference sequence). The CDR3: CSARPSGGRDTQYF.

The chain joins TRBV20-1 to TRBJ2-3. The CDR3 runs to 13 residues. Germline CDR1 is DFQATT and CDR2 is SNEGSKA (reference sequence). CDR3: CSAPRFSTDTQYF.

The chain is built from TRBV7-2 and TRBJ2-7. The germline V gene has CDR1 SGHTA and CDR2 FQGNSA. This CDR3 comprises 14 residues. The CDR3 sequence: CASSLAEYSYEQYF.